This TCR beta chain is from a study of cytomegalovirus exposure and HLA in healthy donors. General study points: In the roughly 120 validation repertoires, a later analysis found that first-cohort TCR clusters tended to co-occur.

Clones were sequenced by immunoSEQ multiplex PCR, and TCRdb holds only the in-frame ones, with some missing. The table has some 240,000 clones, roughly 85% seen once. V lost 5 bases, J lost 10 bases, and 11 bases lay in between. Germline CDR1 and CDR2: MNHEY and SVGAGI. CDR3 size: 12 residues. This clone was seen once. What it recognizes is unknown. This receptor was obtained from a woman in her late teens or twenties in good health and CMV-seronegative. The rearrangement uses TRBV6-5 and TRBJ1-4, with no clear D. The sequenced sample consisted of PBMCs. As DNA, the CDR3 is TGTGCCAGCAGTCTTAACAGAGGAAAACTGTTTTTT. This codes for CASSLNRGKLFF.